One sample yielded the 5 T cell receptor beta chains listed below, sequenced in a study of T cell responses to AZD1222 COVID-19 vaccine. Method: immunoSEQ multiplex PCR; TCRdb's copy keeps in-frame clones and lacks some. The sample records some 170,000 clones, 70% to 90% being singletons. The source material was peripheral blood, sampled 28 days after the second dose of the MenACWY control vaccine. Every receptor here comes from an adult who received the MenACWY meningococcal vaccine as a control.

DNA for the CDR3: TGTGCCTGGAGCTACTCTGGAAACACCATATATTTT. Translation gives CAWSYSGNTIYF. V usage is TRBV30 and J usage is TRBJ1-3; D unresolved. This CDR3 has 12 residues. Trimming took off 3 bases at V and 0 bases at J, with 3 bases between the two ends. CDR1 is GTSNPN and CDR2 is SVGIG in the germline V gene (reference sequence).

This clone was counted a single time. V is TRBV14 and J is TRBJ2-7; D is uncertain. The CDR3 is 14 amino acids. Germline CDR1 is SGHDN and CDR2 is FVKESK. V was pared by 4 bases and J by 3 bases, with 13 bases between. CDR3 protein: CASSPQGPYYEQYF. CDR3 coding DNA: TGTGCCAGCAGCCCACAAGGACCTTACTACGAGCAGTACTTC.

This clone was found once. The rearrangement joins TRBV4-3 to TRBJ1-2; TRBD1 agrees at 8 bases. With 3 bases clipped from V and 7 bases from J, the junction kept 13 bases outside the gene matches. The CDR3 contains 16 residues. Germline CDR1 is LGHNA and CDR2 is YSLEER. Written as DNA, the CDR3 is TGCGCCAGCAGCCAGGAGGACAGGGTTCTTCATCTTGGCTACACCTTC. Its protein product is CASSQEDRVLHLGYTF.

A single count supports this clone. The genes are TRBV7-9 and TRBJ2-7; 12 bases map to TRBD1. Germline values: CDR1 SEHNR, CDR2 FQNEAQ (reference sequence). Trimming removed 2 bases from V and 4 bases from J; junction bases left unmatched: 3. The CDR3 length is 15 residues. The CDR3 loop reads CASSLWDRGLYEQYF. CDR3 bases: TGTGCCAGCAGCTTATGGGACAGGGGGCTATACGAGCAGTACTTC.

The chain recombines TRBV5-4 with TRBJ2-3; possibly TRBD1 or TRBD2 for D (6 bases each). V lost 4 bases and J lost 4, with 13 bases in between. The CDR3 is made up of 14 amino acids. CDR1 is SGHNT, CDR2 YYREEE, per germline (reference sequence). CDR3 sequence: CASSRAEGADTQYF. DNA for the CDR3: TGTGCCAGCAGCCGGGCGGAGGGGGCAGATACGCAGTATTTT.